This TCR beta chain was obtained from a study of T cells in Graves' hyperthyroidism and ophthalmopathy (dated by TCRdb to about 2019). Turning to the overall study: Peripheral blood was sampled at the time of initial diagnosis, prior to any treatment. To identify distinguishing TCR V-J signatures, a discovery cohort of 95 to 100 patients was used, comprising 43 with Graves' ophthalmopathy and 57 with stable Graves' hyperthyroidism. Prospective prediction of ophthalmopathy was tested in an independent validation cohort of 18 to 20 hyperthyroidism patients and approximately 17 patients who later progressed to ophthalmopathy. The 75 to 100 discovery patients were randomly split 7:3 into training and test sets. Thyroid tissue and blood T-cell repertoires from over 5 Graves' hyperthyroidism patients were also compared in the study. After blood sampling, hyperthyroidism patients were treated with methimazole at a starting dose of 30 mg daily, and ophthalmopathy patients were treated with high-dose intravenous methylprednisolone. TCR Vbeta CDR3 sequencing of 120 to 150 peripheral blood samples (under 45 ophthalmopathy, approximately 80 hyperthyroidism and some 17 progressor patients) is reported in the paper.

With regard to this clonotype: Which antigen it targets is not known. Base qualities were left out, and no much larger clone turns up one base away.

TCR beta CDR3 regions were amplified from RNA transcripts. The first round of RT-PCR for the TCR CDR3 was performed with the HTBI primer set and the Qiagen OneStep RT-PCR kit. A second multiplex PCR round built the libraries, followed by size selection and purification. The libraries were sequenced on an Illumina HiSeq2000 using paired-end 100 bp reads. As for how the authors treated the data: SOAPnuke was used to process the raw data, throwing out any read that contained adapters or uncalled bases, had a mean Phred below 15, or lacked an exact constant-primer or identifier match. High-quality paired reads were merged with COPE v1.2.5, and unique nucleotide sequences were defined as clonotypes. Clonotypes were aligned to IMGT TRBV, TRBD and TRBJ reference segments using MiTCR v1.1. Only V-J combinations with frequency above 0.0001, covering 99.2% of repertoires, were analysed. The TCS score was defined as the ratio of F50 (clonal expansion) to E x V (chaos), calculated using BLOSUM62-based TCRdist between CDR3 peptides within each V-J. Welch's t-statistics and random forest reduced around 550 V-J features to 13, which were used in a naive Bayes classifier (R e1071). TCRdb handled the public reads itself, with Q25 trimming in fastp and clone calling in MiXCR, and kept productive beta chains. Every entry covers one CDR3 protein and lists the most common genes and DNA from its rows. V and J calls and clone size were set by TCRdb, not the authors. For this sample there are approximately 480,000 distinct CDR3 sequences; around 21% appear just once. The top ten constitute approximately 25% of the sample.

CDR1 and CDR2, per the germline V gene (reference sequence), are SEHNR and FQNEAQ. V loses 7 bases at its end and J loses 9 bases; junction bases beyond the gene matches: 6. The CDR3 sequence holds 13 residues, the cysteine and phenylalanine included. Just CDR3 DNA is preserved here, 39 bases in frame from base 1. What the authors observed across the whole study: Sample size was not statistically predetermined, and investigators were not blinded to group allocation. Blood samples also contained most of the expanded thyroid clonotypes (frequency above 0.001), which suggests that blood repertoires may reflect thyroid immune responses. Ophthalmopathy was separated from stable hyperthyroidism by a 13 V-J signature model, with 85% to 90% sensitivity and roughly 81% specificity obtained in cross-validation and 80%/75% obtained in testing. During validation, the model predicted progression to ophthalmopathy a median of around 7 months ahead of onset, with almost 71% sensitivity and 72.22% specificity.

A patient counted as having stable Graves' hyperthyroidism if no progression to ophthalmopathy occurred over 18 months of follow-up. Hyperthyroidism patients were aged 18 to 65 years and newly diagnosed, with disease duration of less than 2 months. Patients with uncontrolled infections, other autoimmune diseases, pregnancy or lactation were excluded. Diagnoses were established on the basis of clinical symptoms, serum thyroxine and TRAb, thyroid ultrasound, and orbital computed tomography. Ficoll-Paque density gradient centrifugation was used to isolate PBMCs from 8.5 to 10 ml of fresh peripheral blood. Trizol reagent was used to extract total RNA, and RNA quality was then checked on an Agilent 2100 Bioanalyzer.

The rearrangement combines TRBV7-9 with TRBJ2-2, and TRBD1 matches 9 of the central bases. The sample was blood. This TCR was recovered from a young man with Graves' hyperthyroidism. The DNA reads TGTGCCAGCACGGGACAGGGCCTCCGGGAGCTGTTTTTT. The resulting protein is CASTGQGLRELFF.